This is a list of T cell receptor beta chains from one sample in a study of blood T cell repertoires in COVID-19. This table comes from immunoSEQ multiplex PCR, and its TCRdb copy is limited to in-frame clones, with some not included. The sample includes roughly 500,000 clones, around nine tenths of them seen just once. Sequenced sample: PBMCs or T cells enriched from blood (not recorded which). Receptors were obtained from a woman between 35 and 50 years old who had recovered from COVID-19. Each CDR3 is given with its conserved first and last residue. The D gene is left open where the match is weak. Rows may omit the clone size; those that give it use once, few, many or a size class.

TRBD1	TRBV14	.	TRBJ2-1	CASSQELGTGLVSNEQFF	TGTGCCAGCAGCCAAGAATTGGGGACAGGCCTGGTCTCCAATGAGCAGTTCTTC
.	TRBV29-1	.	TRBJ1-1	CSVARGGATEAFF	TGCAGCGTTGCTAGGGGGGGCGCGACTGAAGCTTTCTTT
.	TRBV6-5	.	TRBJ1-1	CASSYSLIELNTEAFF	TGTGCCAGCAGTTACTCGCTGATCGAGTTGAACACTGAAGCTTTCTTT
.	TRBV18	.	TRBJ1-5	CASSPNQGSNQPQHF	TGTGCCAGCTCACCGAATCAGGGCTCCAATCAGCCCCAGCATTTT
TRBD2	TRBV5-4	.	TRBJ2-7	CASSLTSGSDEQYF	TGTGCCAGCAGCCTGACTAGCGGGAGCGACGAGCAGTACTTC
.	TRBV4-3	few	TRBJ1-1	CASSQAFGGRDTEAFF	TGCGCCAGCAGCCAAGCCTTTGGGGGCCGGGACACTGAAGCTTTCTTT
.	TRBV4-2	.	TRBJ2-1	CASSQERTGSSYNEQFF	TGTGCCAGCAGCCAAGAGCGCACAGGGAGCTCCTACAATGAGCAGTTCTTC
TRBD1	TRBV5-4	.	TRBJ2-7	CASSVPGQGFYEQYF	TGTGCCAGCAGCGTGCCGGGACAGGGTTTCTACGAGCAGTACTTC
.	TRBV6-2/TRBV6-3	.	TRBJ1-1	CASSYSEAIGTEAFF	TGTGCCAGCAGTTACTCAGAGGCGATCGGTACTGAAGCTTTCTTT
.	TRBV2	.	TRBJ2-4	CASSLNAGPAGNIQYF	TGTGCCAGCAGCCTTAACGCCGGCCCCGCGGGAAACATTCAGTACTTC
TRBD1	TRBV25-1	few	TRBJ1-6	CASSSGTGNSPLHF	TGTGCCAGCAGTTCCGGGACAGGGAATTCACCCCTCCACTTT
.	TRBV12-3/TRBV12-4	.	TRBJ1-6	CASSSWGSPLHF	TGTGCCAGCAGTTCATGGGGCTCACCCCTCCACTTT
TRBD2	TRBV7-9	.	TRBJ2-3	CASSLRREGNTQYF	TGTGCCAGCAGCTTACGACGGGAGGGTAATACGCAGTATTTT
.	TRBV7-2	.	TRBJ1-1	CASSPGGGRGTEAFF	TGTGCCAGCAGCCCGGGAGGTGGCAGGGGCACTGAAGCTTTCTTT
.	TRBV7-9	few	TRBJ2-1	CASSQQTSYSYNEQFF	TGTGCCAGCAGCCAACAAACTAGTTATTCCTACAATGAGCAGTTCTTC
TRBD1	TRBV5-1	.	TRBJ1-6	CASSSVVGTADNSPLHF	TGCGCCAGCAGCTCGGTGGTCGGGACAGCAGATAATTCACCCCTCCACTTT
.	TRBV2	.	TRBJ1-2	CAQGGDSNYGYTF	TGTGCCCAAGGGGGGGACTCTAACTATGGCTACACCTTC
.	TRBV15	.	TRBJ1-1	CATSREGGGLMNTEAFF	TGTGCCACCAGCAGAGAGGGGGGGGGACTCATGAACACTGAAGCTTTCTTT
.	TRBV4-3	.	TRBJ2-1	CASSQDPANNEQFF	TGCGCCAGCAGCCAAGACCCCGCGAACAATGAGCAGTTCTTC
.	TRBV18	once	TRBJ2-1	CASSPRTISYNEQFF	TGTGCCAGCTCACCGAGGACTATCTCGTACAATGAGCAGTTCTTC
.	TRBV10-3	.	TRBJ1-5	CAISESRTVAQPQHF	TGTGCCATCAGTGAGTCGAGGACAGTGGCGCAGCCCCAGCATTTT
.	TRBV19	.	TRBJ1-1	CASSLLGVGTEAFF	TGTGCCAGTAGTTTGTTAGGGGTAGGCACTGAAGCTTTCTTT